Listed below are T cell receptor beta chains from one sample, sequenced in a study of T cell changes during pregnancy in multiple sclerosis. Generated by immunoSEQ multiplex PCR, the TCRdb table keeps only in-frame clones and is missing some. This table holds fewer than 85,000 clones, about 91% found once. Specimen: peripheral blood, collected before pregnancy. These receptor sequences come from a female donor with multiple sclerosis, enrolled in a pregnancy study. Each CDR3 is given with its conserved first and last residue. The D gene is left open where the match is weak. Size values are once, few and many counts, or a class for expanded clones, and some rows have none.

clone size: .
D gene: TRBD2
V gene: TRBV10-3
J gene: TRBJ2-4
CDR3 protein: CAISGGGGLERDIQYF
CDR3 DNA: TGTGCCATCAGTGGGGGGGGAGGACTAGAGAGGGACATTCAGTACTTC

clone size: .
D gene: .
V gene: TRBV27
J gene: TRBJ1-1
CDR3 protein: CASSLRGTAEAFF
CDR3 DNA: TGTGCCAGCAGTTTAAGGGGGACCGCTGAAGCTTTCTTT

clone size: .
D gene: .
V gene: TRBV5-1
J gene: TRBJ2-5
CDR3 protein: CASSLIVEETQYF
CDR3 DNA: TGCGCCAGCAGCTTAATTGTAGAAGAGACCCAGTACTTC

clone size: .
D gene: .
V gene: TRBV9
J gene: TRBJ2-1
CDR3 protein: CASSGAYFNEQFF
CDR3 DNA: TGTGCCAGCAGCGGAGCCTACTTTAATGAGCAGTTCTTC

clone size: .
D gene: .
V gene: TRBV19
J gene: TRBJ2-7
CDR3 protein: CASSMSRERAVQYF
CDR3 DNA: TGTGCCAGTAGTATGTCCAGGGAAAGGGCGGTGCAGTACTTC

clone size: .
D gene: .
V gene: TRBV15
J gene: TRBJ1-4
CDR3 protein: CATSELEPANEKLFF
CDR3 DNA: TGTGCCACCAGCGAACTCGAGCCGGCTAATGAAAAACTGTTTTTT

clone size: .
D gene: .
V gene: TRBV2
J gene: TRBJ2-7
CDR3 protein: CASSGSVLEQYF
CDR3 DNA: TGTGCCAGCAGTGGTTCTGTCCTTGAGCAGTACTTC

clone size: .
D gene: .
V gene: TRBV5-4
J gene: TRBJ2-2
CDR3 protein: CASSLYNRISTGELFF
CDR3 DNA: TGTGCCAGCAGCTTGTATAACAGGATATCTACCGGGGAGCTGTTTTTT

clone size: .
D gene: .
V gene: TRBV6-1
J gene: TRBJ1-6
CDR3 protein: CAVPTGYYNSPLHF
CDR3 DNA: TGTGCCGTCCCGACAGGCTACTATAATTCACCCCTCCACTTT

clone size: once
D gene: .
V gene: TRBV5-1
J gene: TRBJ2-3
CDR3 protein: CASSLEDYTQYF
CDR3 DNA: TGCGCCAGCAGCTTGGAGGACTATACGCAGTATTTT

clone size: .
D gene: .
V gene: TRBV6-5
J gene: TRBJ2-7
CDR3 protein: CASSYNGAASSYEQYF
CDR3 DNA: TGTGCCAGCAGTTATAATGGGGCGGCGAGCTCCTACGAGCAGTACTTC

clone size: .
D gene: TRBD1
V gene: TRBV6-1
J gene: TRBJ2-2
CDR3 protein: CASITGTGASGELFF
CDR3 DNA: TGTGCCAGCATCACCGGGACAGGGGCTTCCGGGGAGCTGTTTTTT

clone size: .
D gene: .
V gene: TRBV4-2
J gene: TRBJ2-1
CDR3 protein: CASSQDPGVDFVGGVNYNEQFF
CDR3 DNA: TGTGCCAGCAGCCAAGATCCCGGGGTGGACTTCGTAGGGGGGGTTAACTACAATGAGCAGTTCTTC

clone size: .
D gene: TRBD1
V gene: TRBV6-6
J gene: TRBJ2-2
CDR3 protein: CASQTGERNTGELFF
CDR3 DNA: TGTGCCAGCCAGACAGGGGAACGGAACACCGGGGAGCTGTTTTTT

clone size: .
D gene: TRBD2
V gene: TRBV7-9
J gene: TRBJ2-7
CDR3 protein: CASSWPLGLAGAPYEQYF
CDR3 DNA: TGTGCCAGCAGCTGGCCCCTTGGACTAGCGGGGGCCCCCTACGAGCAGTACTTC

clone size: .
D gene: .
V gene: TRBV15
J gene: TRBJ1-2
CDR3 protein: CATSRPPSYGYTF
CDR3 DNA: TGTGCCACCAGCAGACCCCCGAGCTATGGCTACACCTTC

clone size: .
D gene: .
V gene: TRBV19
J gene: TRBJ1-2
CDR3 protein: CASSSQTGGGYGYTF
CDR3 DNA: TGTGCCAGTAGTTCCCAGACAGGAGGCGGCTATGGCTACACCTTC

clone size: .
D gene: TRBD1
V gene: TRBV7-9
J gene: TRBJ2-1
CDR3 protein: CASSLVGTGEINEQFF
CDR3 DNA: TGTGCCAGCAGCTTAGTCGGGACAGGGGAGATCAATGAGCAGTTCTTC

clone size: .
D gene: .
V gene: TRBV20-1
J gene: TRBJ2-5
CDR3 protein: CSALQETQYF
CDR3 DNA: TGCAGTGCTCTCCAAGAGACCCAGTACTTC

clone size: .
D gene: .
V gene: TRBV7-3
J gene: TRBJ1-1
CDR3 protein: CASSLSGEGDTEAFF
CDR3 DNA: TGTGCCAGCAGCTTATCGGGAGAAGGGGACACTGAAGCTTTCTTT

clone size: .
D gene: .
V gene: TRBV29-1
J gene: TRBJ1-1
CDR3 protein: CSVILTEKNTEAFF
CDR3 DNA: TGCAGCGTCATACTGACAGAGAAGAACACTGAAGCTTTCTTT

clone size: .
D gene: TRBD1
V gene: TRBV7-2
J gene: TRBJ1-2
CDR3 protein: CASSLSGQAFYGYTF
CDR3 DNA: TGTGCCAGCAGTCTTTCCGGACAGGCTTTCTATGGCTACACCTTC

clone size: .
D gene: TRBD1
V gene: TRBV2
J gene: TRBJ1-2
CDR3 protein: CASITDRDSNYGYTF
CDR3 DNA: TGTGCCAGCATAACCGACAGGGACTCAAACTATGGCTACACCTTC

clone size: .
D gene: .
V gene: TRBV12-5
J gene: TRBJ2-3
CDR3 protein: CASGLPQGTDTQYF
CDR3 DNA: TGTGCTAGTGGTTTGCCCCAGGGCACAGATACGCAGTATTTT

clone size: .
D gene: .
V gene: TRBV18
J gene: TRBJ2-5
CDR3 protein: CASSYSSHGQETQYF
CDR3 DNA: TGTGCCAGCTCCTACTCGAGTCACGGGCAAGAGACCCAGTACTTC

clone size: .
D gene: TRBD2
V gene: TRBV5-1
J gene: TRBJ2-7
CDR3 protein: CASSLASGGAYYEQYF
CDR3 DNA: TGCGCCAGCAGCTTGGCTAGCGGGGGAGCCTACTACGAGCAGTACTTC

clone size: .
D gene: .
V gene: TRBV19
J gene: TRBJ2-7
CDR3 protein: CASSTHIRQNYEQYF
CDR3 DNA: TGTGCCAGTAGTACCCACATTAGACAGAACTACGAGCAGTACTTC

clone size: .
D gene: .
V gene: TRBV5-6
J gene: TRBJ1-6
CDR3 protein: CASSLVRQGGISPLHF
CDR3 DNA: TGTGCCAGCAGCTTGGTACGGCAGGGTGGAATTTCACCCCTCCACTTT

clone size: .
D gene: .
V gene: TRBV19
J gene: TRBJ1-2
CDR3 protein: CACSEQLNYGYTF
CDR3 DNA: TGTGCCTGTTCCGAACAGCTAAACTATGGCTACACCTTC